These 9 T cell receptor beta chains were sequenced from one sample in a study of cytotoxic CD8 clonotypes in ibrutinib-treated CLL. Some clones are missing from TCRdb's copy, which holds only in-frame ones; the method was immunoSEQ multiplex PCR. The table has about 45,000 clones, approximately 65% seen once. The sequencing here drew on PBMCs, taken after 24 months of ibrutinib treatment. The origin of the receptors is a human donor with chronic lymphocytic leukemia.

This clone was found a few times. The V and J genes are TRBV7-3 and TRBJ2-1, with TRBD2 identical over 8 bases. CDR1 SGHTA and CDR2 FQGTGA come from the germline V gene. V was clipped by 5 bases and J by 4 bases; unmatched bases: 7. The CDR3 consists of 15 residues. CDR3 residues: CASSPGLVVYNEQFF. The CDR3 coding sequence is TGTGCCAGCAGCCCGGGACTAGTTGTTTACAATGAGCAGTTCTTC.

V gene TRBV6-5 combines with J gene TRBJ1-4; D possibly corresponds to TRBD1 (5 bases). CDR1 and CDR2 from the germline V gene are MNHEY and SVGAGI. The CDR3 sequence is 16 residues long. V was shortened by 0 bases and J by 0 bases, with 8 bases between the two germline ends. The CDR3 DNA is TGTGCCAGCAGTTACTCGACACAGGCAACTAATGAAAAACTGTTTTTT. This sequence encodes CASSYSTQATNEKLFF.

Many counts were recorded for this clone. The chain carries TRBV7-8 and TRBJ1-5; 7 bases align to TRBD1. The V and J ends lost 0 bases and 5 bases, in that order; junction bases with no gene match: 4. This CDR3 is built from 15 residues. The germline gives CDR1 SGHVS, CDR2 FQNEAQ. This CDR3 is CASSLAITGDQPQHF. CDR3 DNA: TGTGCCAGCAGCTTAGCAATCACAGGGGATCAGCCCCAGCATTTT.

This clone was found once. This rearrangement joins TRBV6-5 to TRBJ2-1; unclear D gene. Germline CDR1 is MNHEY and CDR2 is SVGAGI. The CDR3 contains 16 residues. The V and J ends lost 2 bases and 0 bases respectively, with 11 bases between them. DNA of the CDR3: TGTGCCAGCAGTTACAAGTTTTTAAGCTCCTACAATGAGCAGTTCTTC. Translation gives CASSYKFLSSYNEQFF.

The gene calls are TRBV25-1 and TRBJ2-1; D possibly corresponds to TRBD1 (5 bases). V was shortened by 4 bases and J by 6 bases, with 13 bases between the two germline ends. The CDR3 contains 14 residues. Germline CDR1 reads MGHDK; CDR2 reads SYGVNS. CDR3 sequence: CASSGLGVLNEQFF. The CDR3 DNA sequence: TGTGCCAGCAGTGGGCTAGGGGTCCTCAATGAGCAGTTCTTC.

The gene calls are TRBV10-3 and TRBJ2-5, with 7 bases identical to TRBD1. J was trimmed by 2 bases and V by 8 bases; bases with no gene match: 8. The CDR3 is 14 residues long. CDR1 and CDR2 (germline): ENHRY, SYGVKD. The CDR3: CAIAKGAVQETQYF. In DNA, the CDR3 is TGTGCCATCGCAAAGGGGGCAGTACAAGAGACCCAGTACTTC.

The CDR3 nucleotides are TGCGCCAGCAGCTTGGGGACAGGGCTGAACACTGAAGCTTTCTTT. Its protein product is CASSLGTGLNTEAFF. The rearrangement uses TRBV5-1 and TRBJ1-1, with TRBD1 identical over 8 bases. The CDR3 runs to 15 residues. V dropped 0 bases and J dropped 0; count of bases not matched to a gene: 1. Per germline, CDR1 SGHRS and CDR2 YFSETQ.

This clone occurred a few times. V gene TRBV28 combines with J gene TRBJ2-7; D possibly corresponds to TRBD1 (6 bases). Per germline, CDR1 MDHEN and CDR2 SYDVKM. The V end lost 6 bases, the J end lost 6 bases, and 9 bases lay between the germline ends. This CDR3 is built from 11 residues. CDR3 loop: CASSTGPEQYF. CDR3 sequence (DNA): TGTGCCAGCAGCACAGGGCCCGAGCAGTACTTC.

This clone appeared a few times. The genes are TRBV9 and TRBJ1-5, with D hard to call. CDR3 length: 15 residues. The V gene's germline CDR1 is SGDLS and CDR2 YYNGEE. Trimming pared 3 bases from V and 0 bases from J, leaving 10 bases between. CDR3 protein: CASSATEFSNQPQHF. CDR3 DNA sequence: TGTGCCAGCAGCGCAACAGAATTTAGCAATCAGCCCCAGCATTTT.